This record concerns one T cell receptor (beta chain) sequence. Generated by immunoSEQ multiplex PCR, the TCRdb table keeps only in-frame clones and is missing some. The table records 300,000 to 450,000 clones, approximately 81% of them present only once. This record comes from a study of blood T cell repertoires in COVID-19. Study information: Some COVID-19 samples were acute and others convalescent; all came from the United States, Italy and Spain.

This CDR3 region has 15 residues. With 4 bases clipped from V and 0 bases from J, the junction kept 8 bases outside the gene matches. Germline CDR1 GTSNPN, CDR2 SVGIG (reference sequence). The sequencing sample was made of peripheral blood. The TCR comes from a woman between 18 and 30 years old with acute or convalescent COVID-19. V gene TRBV30 combines with J gene TRBJ2-7; TRBD2 aligns across 8 bases. The CDR3 coding sequence is TGTGCCTGGACTAGCGGGCTACCAAACTCCTACGAGCAGTACTTC. This sequence encodes CAWTSGLPNSYEQYF.